This TCR beta chain was sequenced during a study of blood T cell repertoires in COVID-19. Study-wide background: Whether acute or convalescent, the COVID-19 samples came from the United States, Italy and Spain. T cells, B-cell-depleted T cells, or PBMCs provided the cDNA or gDNA that served as material.

This clone has a single count. Assay used: immunoSEQ multiplex PCR; TCRdb lists only in-frame clones, some missing. The sample consists of around 250,000 clones, 88% of them appearing once. The CDR3 has 17 amino acids. CDR1 is MGHRA, CDR2 YSYEKL, per germline. V was cut by 0 bases and J by 1 base, with 15 bases left in between. Participants were aged roughly 18 to 90 years, lived in 25 or so US areas, and enrolled virtually. Assignments of participants to cohorts depended upon their own reported clinical history. The clonotype originates from a woman between 40 and 50 years old who had been exposed to COVID-19. Sequenced input: PBMCs or T cells enriched from blood (not recorded which). The chain has TRBV4-1 and TRBJ1-1; D may be TRBD1 (6 bases). In DNA form, the CDR3 reads TGCGCCAGCAGCCAAGATTTCCCGGACAGCGAGAACACTGAAGCTTTCTTT. This translates into CASSQDFPDSENTEAFF.